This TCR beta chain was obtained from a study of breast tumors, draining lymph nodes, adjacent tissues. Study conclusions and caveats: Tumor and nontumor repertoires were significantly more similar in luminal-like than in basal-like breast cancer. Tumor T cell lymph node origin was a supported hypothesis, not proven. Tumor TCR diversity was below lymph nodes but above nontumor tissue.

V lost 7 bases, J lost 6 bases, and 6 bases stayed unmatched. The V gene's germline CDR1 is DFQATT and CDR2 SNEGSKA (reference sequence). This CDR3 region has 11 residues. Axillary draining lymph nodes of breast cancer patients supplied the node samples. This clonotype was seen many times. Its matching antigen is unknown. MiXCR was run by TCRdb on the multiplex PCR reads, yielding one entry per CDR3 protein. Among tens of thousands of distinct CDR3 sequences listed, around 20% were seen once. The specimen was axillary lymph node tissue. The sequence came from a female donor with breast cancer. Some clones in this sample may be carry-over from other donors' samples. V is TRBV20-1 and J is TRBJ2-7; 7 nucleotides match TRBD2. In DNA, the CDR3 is TGCAGTGTATCCCCTAGCGGCGAGCAGTACTTC. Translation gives CSVSPSGEQYF.